The sequence of this T cell receptor beta chain was determined in a study of OX40 agonist ivuxolimab in advanced cancers. V trimming: 7 bases; J trimming: 10 bases; junction bases outside the gene matches: 6. The CDR3 consists of 11 residues. The germline V gene has CDR1 SNHLY and CDR2 FYNNEI. TCRdb keeps only in-frame clones here, not all; method: immunoSEQ multiplex PCR. The table records about 74,000 clones, under 90% of them present only once. The specimen comprised CD4+ or CD8+ T cells sorted from blood, sampled in a trial of the OX40 agonist ivuxolimab. The V gene is TRBV2, the J gene TRBJ1-1; TRBD1 aligns across 7 bases. The TCR originated in an adult with an advanced solid tumor such as melanoma, head and neck, liver or kidney cancer. The CDR3, as DNA: TGTGCCAGCACAGCATACAGGGGAGCTTTCTTT. Translating gives CASTAYRGAFF.